This T cell receptor beta chain came from a study of cytomegalovirus exposure and HLA in healthy donors. Study-level results: A later analysis linked a missense DCLRE1C variant to TCR beta V- and J-gene trimming. Sequencing probably produced one cluster of sequence variants that were highly shared.

With regard to this clone: The antigen is undetermined.

With V trimmed by 8 bases and J by 5 bases, 4 bases remained unmatched. The CDR3 runs 13 residues. Germline CDR1 reads SGHAT; CDR2 reads FQNNGV. The PCR contained 60 Vbeta and 13 Jbeta primers. In the original processing: In a later analysis, of some 80 million unique beta chains, 9 million to 11 million appeared in at least two donors. Sequenced by immunoSEQ multiplex PCR; TCRdb stores in-frame clones only, minus some. The V and J calls and clone size were taken over from that table, and D and trimming were inferred from the DNA. The sample consists of 150,000 to 200,000 clones, 60% to 80% of them appearing once. Healthy bone marrow donors supplied every sample.

The origin of this receptor is a woman in her twenties or thirties in good health and CMV-seronegative. The chain uses TRBV11-2 and TRBJ2-1; 9 bases map to TRBD2. What was sequenced was PBMCs. CDR3 amino acids: CASGGRGDNEQFF. As DNA, the CDR3 is TGTGCCAGCGGCGGGAGGGGGGACAATGAGCAGTTCTTC.